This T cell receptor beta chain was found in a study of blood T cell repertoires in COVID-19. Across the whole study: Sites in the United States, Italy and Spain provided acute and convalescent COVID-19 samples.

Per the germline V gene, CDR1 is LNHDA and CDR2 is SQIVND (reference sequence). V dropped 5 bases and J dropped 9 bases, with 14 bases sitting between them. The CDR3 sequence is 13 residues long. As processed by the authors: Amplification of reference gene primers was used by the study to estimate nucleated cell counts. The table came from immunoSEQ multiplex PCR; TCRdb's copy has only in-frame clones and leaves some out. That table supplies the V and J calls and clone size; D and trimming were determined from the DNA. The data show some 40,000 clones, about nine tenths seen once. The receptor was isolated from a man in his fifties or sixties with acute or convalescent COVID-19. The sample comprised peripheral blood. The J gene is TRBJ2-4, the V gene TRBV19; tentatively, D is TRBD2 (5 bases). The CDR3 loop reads CASSSARGGIQYF. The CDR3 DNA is TGTGCCAGTAGTTCGGCCCGGGGTGGCATTCAGTACTTC. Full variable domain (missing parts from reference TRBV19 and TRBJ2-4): DGGITQSPKYLFRKEGQNVTLSCEQNLNHDAMYWYRQDPGQGLRLIYYSQIVNDFQKGDIAEGYSVSREKKESFPLTVTSAQKNPTAFYLCASSSARGGIQYFGAGTRLSVL.